Presented here are 11 T cell receptor beta chains from one specimen sequenced in a study of tumor-infiltrating lymphocytes in glioblastoma multiforme. Multiple V-beta primers and a C-beta primer amplified TCRB from RNA. TCRdb itself ran the multiplex PCR reads through MiXCR, one entry per CDR3 protein. The sample includes approximately 20,000 distinct CDR3 sequences, around 72% of them seen just once. Sequencing was carried out using peripheral blood. The receptors were sampled from a male donor with glioblastoma.

This clonotype was seen ten or more times. The chain combines TRBV10-3 with TRBJ1-1; 7 nucleotides agree with TRBD1. This CDR3 is 14 amino acids long. Germline lookup yields CDR1 ENHRY and CDR2 SYGVKD. Germline trimming cut 11 bases from V and 0 bases from J; bases unmatched to any gene: 9. The CDR3 region is CASDRAGVNTEAFF. In nucleotides, the CDR3 is TGTGCCTCTGACAGGGCTGGGGTGAACACTGAAGCTTTCTTT.

This chain uses TRBV20-1 with TRBJ2-4; D ambiguous. This CDR3 is built from 14 residues. Trimming stripped 1 base from V and 1 base from J, with 8 bases between. Germline CDR1 is DFQATT and CDR2 is SNEGSKA (reference sequence). The DNA for the CDR3 is TGCAGTGCTAGAGTATCAACGGCCAAAAACATTCAGTACTTC. Protein sequence: CSARVSTAKNIQYF.

The chain has TRBV11-2 and TRBJ2-1, with D possibly being TRBD1 or TRBD2 (5 bases each). Per the germline V gene, CDR1 is SGHAT and CDR2 is FQNNGV. The CDR3 runs 15 residues. The V end was cut by 1 base, the J end by 12 bases, with 19 bases between. CDR3 amino acids: CASSLGIQAAGAQFF. CDR3 nucleotide sequence: TGTGCCAGCAGCTTAGGAATACAAGCGGCCGGGGCGCAGTTCTTC.

On this clonotype itself: This may be a read error: a much more frequent sequence differs by one nucleotide. The chain recombines TRBV5-1 with TRBJ2-1; 8 bases map to TRBD1. Germline CDR1 SGHRS, CDR2 YFSETQ. This CDR3 spans 16 amino acids. CDR3 bases: TGCGCCAACAGCTTGGCCCGGGACAGGAGGTACAATGAGCAGTTCTTC. As protein: CANSLARDRRYNEQFF.

A note on this clonotype: An end of the junction does not agree with germline; a read error may underlie this. The chain is built from TRBV11-3 and TRBJ2-3, with 7 bases that match TRBD1. The CDR3 is made up of 15 amino acids. Per the germline V gene, CDR1 is SGHNT and CDR2 is YENEEA. CDR3 protein: CASSQGETPTDTQYF. The CDR3 DNA reads as TGTGCCAGCAGCCAGGGGGAGACGCCTACAGATACCCAGTATTTT.

J is TRBJ2-7 and V is TRBV20-1; TRBD2 matches 9 bases. The germline V gene encodes CDR1 DFQATT and CDR2 SNEGSKA (reference sequence). The CDR3 totals 13 residues. J lost 3 bases, V lost 6 bases, and 6 bases had no gene match. The CDR3, as DNA: TGCAGTGCCATAGCGGGAGCCATCTACGAGCAGTACTTC. It encodes CSAIAGAIYEQYF.

Remarks on this clonotype: A much more abundant neighbour one base away suggests this may be a read error. Here the CDR3 reads CSARAGTGGRSEQSF. DNA of the CDR3: TGCAGTGCTAGAGCCGGGACTGGCGGGAGGTCTGAGCAGTCCTTC. The chain recombines TRBV20-1 with TRBJ2-1, with 8 bases identical to TRBD2. There are 15 residues in the CDR3. Germline V gene lookup returns CDR1 DFQATT and CDR2 SNEGSKA (reference sequence).

CDR3 amino acids: CNSSGAAGQTQYF. The CDR3 nucleotides are TGTAACAGCAGCGGCGCAGCGGGACAGACCCAGTACTTC. This chain links TRBV12-3 or TRBV12-4 with TRBJ2-5; 7 bases match TRBD2. The CDR3 is made up of 13 amino acids.

This clonotype occurred a few times. The V gene is TRBV5-1, the J gene TRBJ1-1, with 9 nucleotides matching TRBD1. CDR1 and CDR2 from the germline V gene are SGHRS and YFSETQ. Trimming cost V 5 bases and J 3 bases; bases outside gene matches: 11. The CDR3 covers 16 residues. CDR3 region: CASSPGQGIDDTEAFF. CDR3 coding DNA: TGCGCCAGCAGTCCGGGACAGGGAATTGATGACACTGAAGCTTTCTTT.

This chain joins TRBV11-2 and TRBJ1-1; D is uncertain. The germline CDR1 and CDR2 sequences are SGHAT and FQNNGV. The CDR3 runs 15 residues. The ends were cut back, 5 bases at V and 5 bases at J, with 18 bases in the middle. This CDR3 is CASSPSPSGRTEAFF. As DNA, the CDR3 is TGTGCCAGCAGCCCATCCCCCTCTGGGAGGACTGAAGCTTTCTTT.

There are many counts of this clonotype. CDR3 residues: CASSVGQIGQPQHF. In DNA form, the CDR3 reads TGCGCCAGCAGCGTGGGACAGATTGGTCAGCCCCAGCATTTT. The chain recombines TRBV5-1 with TRBJ1-5; the match to TRBD1 covers 7 bases. Germline CDR1 SGHRS, CDR2 YFSETQ. This CDR3 region has 14 residues. With 4 bases clipped from V and 6 bases from J, the junction kept 7 bases outside the gene matches. The complete variable domain, with remaining parts taken from reference TRBV5-1 and TRBJ1-5, reads KAGVTQTPRYLIKTRGQQVTLSCSPISGHRSVSWYQQTPGQGLQFLFEYFSETQRNKGNFPGRFSGRQFSNSRSEMNVSTLELGDSALYLCASSVGQIGQPQHFGDGTRLSIL.